This entry features one T cell receptor (beta chain) sequence. Its antigen is unidentified. This entry comes from a study of Graves' ophthalmopathy and Graves' hyperthyroidism. Reliance was placed on clinical symptoms, serum thyroxine, TRAb, thyroid ultrasound and orbital computed tomography for diagnosis. Transcripts of RNA were the source for amplifying TCR beta CDR3 regions. An opening RT-PCR round employed HTBI primers and preceded a second-round multiplex PCR. From the multiplex PCR reads, TCRdb called clonotypes with MiXCR, one entry per CDR3 protein. This sample has over a million distinct CDR3 sequences, with approximately 35% found just once. Broader study findings: Blood also harbored most expanded thyroid clonotypes above 0.001 frequency.

CDR3 length equals 16 residues. Germline-derived CDR1 and CDR2 are ENHRY and SYGVKD. The V and J ends lost 3 bases and 0 bases respectively, with 12 bases between them. V usage is TRBV10-3 and J usage is TRBJ1-5, with D uncertain. The sample consisted of peripheral blood or thyroid tissue (not recorded which). The clonotype originates from an adult man with Graves' hyperthyroidism. The DNA of the CDR3 is TGTGCCATCAGTGAAGGTTGGGGTTATAGCAATCAGCCCCAGCATTTT. This gives the protein CAISEGWGYSNQPQHF.